The present T cell receptor (beta chain) was sequenced within a study of T-cell reconstitution after alpha-beta-depleted transplantation in children. Findings and caveats of the study: Several hundred graft clones that had expanded were reportedly the source of alpha-beta T cells about two months after transplant.

A TCRbeta library incorporating unique molecular identifiers was prepared. TCRdb reprocessed the PCR reads via MiXCR and lists one record per CDR3 protein. Of 200,000 to 250,000 distinct CDR3 sequences detected, approximately 10% appear once; the ten largest clones hold roughly 27%. V trimming: 6 bases; J trimming: 1 base; junction bases outside the gene matches: 12. Germline assignment: CDR1 DFQATT and CDR2 SNEGSKA (reference sequence). The CDR3 contains 17 residues. As concerns this clonotype: The target antigen is unknown.

The sequence derives from a child in the first two years of life with acute myeloid leukemia, due to receive a stem cell transplant. The sequencing used PBMCs, collected before TCRalphabeta/CD19-depleted stem cell transplant. The rearrangement joins TRBV20-1 to TRBJ1-4; TRBD1 agrees at 9 bases. The CDR3 spells CSARRRTGAGTNEKLFF. CDR3 sequence (DNA): TGCAGTGCCCGGAGAAGGACAGGGGCTGGAACTAATGAAAAACTGTTTTTT.